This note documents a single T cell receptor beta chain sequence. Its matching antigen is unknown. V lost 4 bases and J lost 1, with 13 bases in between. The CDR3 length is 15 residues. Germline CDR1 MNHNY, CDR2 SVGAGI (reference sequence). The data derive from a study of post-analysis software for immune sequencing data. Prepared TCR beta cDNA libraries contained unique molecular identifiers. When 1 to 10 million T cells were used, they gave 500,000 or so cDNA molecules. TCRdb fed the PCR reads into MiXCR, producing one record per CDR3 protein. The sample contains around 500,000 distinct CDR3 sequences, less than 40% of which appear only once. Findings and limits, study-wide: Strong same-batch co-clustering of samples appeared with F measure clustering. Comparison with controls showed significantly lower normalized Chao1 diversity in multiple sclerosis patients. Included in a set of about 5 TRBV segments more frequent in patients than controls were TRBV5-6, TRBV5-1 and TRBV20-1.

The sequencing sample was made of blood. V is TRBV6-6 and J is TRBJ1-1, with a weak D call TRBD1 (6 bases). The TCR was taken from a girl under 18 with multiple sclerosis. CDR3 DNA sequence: TGTGCCAGCAGTTCCGTGGACAGCCGGAACACTGAAGCTTTCTTT. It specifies CASSSVDSRNTEAFF.